A selection of T cell receptor beta chains follows, all from one sample in a study of blood T cell repertoires in COVID-19. The table came from immunoSEQ multiplex PCR; TCRdb's copy has only in-frame clones and leaves some out. The profile shows around 30,000 clones, under 85% of them singletons. Sequencing was performed on peripheral blood. The receptor source for this set is a woman aged 70-85 years with active or convalescent COVID-19. Both conserved end residues are part of each CDR3. D genes are given only for firm matches. Clone sizes are given selectively: once, few, many, or a class where the clone is expanded.

V gene,D gene,J gene,clone size,CDR3 protein,CDR3 DNA
TRBV5-6,TRBD2,TRBJ2-3,few,CASSFASGSTDTQYF,TGTGCCAGCAGCTTCGCTAGCGGGAGCACAGATACGCAGTATTTT
TRBV19,TRBD1,TRBJ1-1,few,CASSIAETGGRTEAFF,TGTGCCAGTAGTATTGCCGAGACAGGGGGCCGCACTGAAGCTTTCTTT
TRBV5-4,-,TRBJ1-2,once,CASSETVNYGYTF,TGTGCCAGCAGCGAGACAGTTAACTATGGCTACACCTTC
TRBV6-2/TRBV6-3,-,TRBJ1-1,once,CASSYRQGHSKTNEAFF,TGTGCCAGCAGTTACCGGCAGGGACACTCCAAGACTAATGAAGCTTTCTTT
TRBV6-5,-,TRBJ1-1,-,CASRGTSDTEAFF,TGTGCCAGCAGGGGGACTTCTGACACTGAAGCTTTCTTT
TRBV24-1,TRBD1,TRBJ1-5,-,CATSEPGTGNSNQPQHF,TGTGCCACCAGTGAACCGGGGACAGGGAATAGCAATCAGCCCCAGCATTTT
TRBV11-2,-,TRBJ1-4,-,CASKGVNEKLFF,TGTGCCAGCAAGGGGGTTAATGAAAAACTGTTTTTT
TRBV15,-,TRBJ1-1,once,CATSTKRWGNTEAFF,TGTGCCACCAGCACGAAACGATGGGGCAACACTGAAGCTTTCTTT
TRBV5-4,TRBD2,TRBJ2-7,-,CASSPSGTPYREQYF,TGTGCCAGCAGCCCGAGCGGGACTCCGTATCGCGAGCAGTACTTC
TRBV10-2,-,TRBJ2-5,-,CASSESFNQETQYF,TGCGCCAGCAGTGAGTCGTTCAACCAAGAGACCCAGTACTTC
TRBV15,TRBD1,TRBJ2-3,once,CATSSGQGPTDTQYF,TGTGCCACCAGCAGCGGACAGGGGCCGACAGATACGCAGTATTTT
TRBV28,TRBD2,TRBJ2-7,-,CASSSNTGGVYEQYF,TGTGCCAGCAGCTCCAACACCGGGGGGGTGTACGAGCAGTACTTC
TRBV12-5,-,TRBJ1-1,once,CASGPSLQGRTEAFF,TGTGCTAGTGGCCCCAGCCTACAGGGTCGGACTGAAGCTTTCTTT
TRBV27,-,TRBJ2-4,-,CASSTLQGSVKNIQYF,TGTGCCAGCAGCACCTTACAGGGATCGGTCAAAAACATTCAGTACTTC
TRBV9,-,TRBJ2-1,-,CASSAGGRGSSYNEQFF,TGTGCCAGCAGCGCCGGGGGGCGGGGGAGCTCCTACAATGAGCAGTTCTTC